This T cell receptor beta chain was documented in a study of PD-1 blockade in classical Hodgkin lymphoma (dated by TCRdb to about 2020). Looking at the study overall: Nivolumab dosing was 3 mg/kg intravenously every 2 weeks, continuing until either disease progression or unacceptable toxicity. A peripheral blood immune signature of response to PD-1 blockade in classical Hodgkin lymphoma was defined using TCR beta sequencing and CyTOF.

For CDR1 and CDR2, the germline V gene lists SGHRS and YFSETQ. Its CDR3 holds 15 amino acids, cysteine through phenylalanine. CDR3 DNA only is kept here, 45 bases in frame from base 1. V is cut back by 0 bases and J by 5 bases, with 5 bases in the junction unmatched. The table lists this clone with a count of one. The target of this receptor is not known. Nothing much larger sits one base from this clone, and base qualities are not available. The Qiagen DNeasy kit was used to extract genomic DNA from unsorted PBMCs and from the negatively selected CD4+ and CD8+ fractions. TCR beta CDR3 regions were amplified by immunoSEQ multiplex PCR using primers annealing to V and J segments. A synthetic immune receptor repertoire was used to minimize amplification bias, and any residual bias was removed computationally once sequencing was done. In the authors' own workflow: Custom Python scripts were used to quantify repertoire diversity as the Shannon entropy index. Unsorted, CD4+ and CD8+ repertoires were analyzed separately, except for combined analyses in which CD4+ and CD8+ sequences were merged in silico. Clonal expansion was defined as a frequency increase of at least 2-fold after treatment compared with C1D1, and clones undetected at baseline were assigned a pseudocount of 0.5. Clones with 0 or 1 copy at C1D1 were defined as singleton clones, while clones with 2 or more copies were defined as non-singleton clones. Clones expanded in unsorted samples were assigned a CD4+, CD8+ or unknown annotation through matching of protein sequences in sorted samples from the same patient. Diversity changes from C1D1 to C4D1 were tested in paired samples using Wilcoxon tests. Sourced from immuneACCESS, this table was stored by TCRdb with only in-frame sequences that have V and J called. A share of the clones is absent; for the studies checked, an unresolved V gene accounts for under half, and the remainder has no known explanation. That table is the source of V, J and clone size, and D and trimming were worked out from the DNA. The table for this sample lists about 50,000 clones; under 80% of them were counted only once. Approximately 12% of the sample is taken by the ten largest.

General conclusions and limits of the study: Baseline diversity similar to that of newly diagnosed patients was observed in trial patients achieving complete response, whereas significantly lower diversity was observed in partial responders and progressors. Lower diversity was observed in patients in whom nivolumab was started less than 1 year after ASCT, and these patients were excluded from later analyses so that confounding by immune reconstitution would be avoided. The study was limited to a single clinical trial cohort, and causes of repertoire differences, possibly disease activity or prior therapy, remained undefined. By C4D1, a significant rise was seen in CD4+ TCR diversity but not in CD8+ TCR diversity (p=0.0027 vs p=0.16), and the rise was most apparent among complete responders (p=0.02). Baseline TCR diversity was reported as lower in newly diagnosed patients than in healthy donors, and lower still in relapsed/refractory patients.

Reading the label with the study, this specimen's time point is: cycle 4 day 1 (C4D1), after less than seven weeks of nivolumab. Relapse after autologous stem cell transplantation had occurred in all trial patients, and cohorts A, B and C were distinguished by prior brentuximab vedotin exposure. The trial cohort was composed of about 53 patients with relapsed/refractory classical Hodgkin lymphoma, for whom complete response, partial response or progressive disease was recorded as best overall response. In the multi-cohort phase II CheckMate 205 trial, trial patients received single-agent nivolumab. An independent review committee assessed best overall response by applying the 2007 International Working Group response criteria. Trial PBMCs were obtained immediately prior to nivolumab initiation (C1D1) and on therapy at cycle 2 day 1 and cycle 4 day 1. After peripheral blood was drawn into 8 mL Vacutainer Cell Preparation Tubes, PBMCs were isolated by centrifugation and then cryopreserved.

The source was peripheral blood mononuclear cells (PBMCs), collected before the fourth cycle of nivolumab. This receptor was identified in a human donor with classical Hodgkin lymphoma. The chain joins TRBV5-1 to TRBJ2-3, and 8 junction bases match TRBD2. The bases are TGCGCCAGCAGCTTGGCGGGAGGGAGTATAGATACGCAGTATTTT. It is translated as CASSLAGGSIDTQYF.